This T cell receptor beta chain originates from a study of Ad26.COV2.S vaccination and SARS-CoV-2 variants. Whole-study findings and limits: After vaccination, substantial breadth of spike-specific CD8+ and CD4+ responses was reported.

Per the germline V gene, CDR1 is SGHAT and CDR2 is FQNNGV. Trimming removed 5 bases from V and 5 bases from J; junction bases left unmatched: 11. This CDR3 is 17 amino acids long. Profiled with immunoSEQ multiplex PCR; TCRdb holds only in-frame clones, not every one. The table records 440,000 or so clones, roughly nine tenths of them present only once. Treatment in this sample: over 15 received Ad26.COV2.S at low or high dose, single or two shots; about 5 received placebo; per-sample allocation not given. Sampling took place 63 days after the first vaccine or placebo injection. In the case of this clone: Antigen: not known.

The sample in question was peripheral blood, obtained in a trial of Ad26.COV2.S vaccine versus placebo. This receptor was taken from a person aged 18-65 years who received the Ad26.COV2.S COVID-19 vaccine or a placebo. The chain uses TRBV11-2 and TRBJ2-5; 13 bases map to TRBD2. Here the CDR3 DNA reads TGTGCCAGCAGCACTGGACTAGCGGGAGTACCCGAGGAGACCCAGTACTTC. Residues: CASSTGLAGVPEETQYF.